The source of this T cell receptor beta chain is a study of T cell responses to AZD1222 COVID-19 vaccine. Overall study findings and caveats: CD4 TCRs covered the whole spike, strongest at regions 160-218 and 743-854.

Of note for this clone: Its antigen is not identified.

Using immunoSEQ multiplex PCR, the repertoire was profiled, and TCRdb retains in-frame clones only, with some absent. The sample gives some 120,000 clones, over 75% of which show up once; almost 9.5% is in the top ten. Trimming took off 3 bases at V and 5 bases at J, with 10 bases between the two ends. The length of the CDR3 is 13 residues. The germline CDR1 and CDR2 sequences are ENHRY and SYGVKD. This TCR was sampled from an adult in good health. Specimen: peripheral blood, collected on day 0 of AZD1222 vaccination. The gene calls are TRBV10-3 and TRBJ1-2; no reliable D call. DNA of the CDR3: TGTGCCATCAGTGATTTCGAGGAATATGGCTACACCTTC. Its protein product is CAISDFEEYGYTF.